These T cell receptor beta chains were read from a single sample in a study of Graves' ophthalmopathy and Graves' hyperthyroidism. From the multiplex PCR reads, TCRdb called clonotypes with MiXCR, one entry per CDR3 protein. The table records approximately 150,000 distinct CDR3 sequences, approximately 40% of them present only once. What was sequenced was peripheral blood. The receptors derive from a man aged 25-45 years with Graves' ophthalmopathy. Each CDR3 is given with its conserved first and last residue. Each record gives: CDR3 protein, J gene, V gene.

CDR3: CASRLTSSGNTIYF; J: TRBJ1-3; V: TRBV19
CDR3: CASSKGTGAGETQYF; J: TRBJ2-5; V: TRBV6-1
CDR3: CATRRTRENIQYF; J: TRBJ2-4; V: TRBV28
CDR3: CASSPRGTSGGGTQYF; J: TRBJ2-5; V: TRBV6-1
CDR3: CASSLKGGATQPQHF; J: TRBJ1-5; V: TRBV27
CDR3: CASSQAQSYIQYF; J: TRBJ2-4; V: TRBV7-3
CDR3: CASSSTGTGGYTF; J: TRBJ1-2; V: TRBV7-2
CDR3: CASSFGQGVKNIQYF; J: TRBJ2-4; V: TRBV6-2/TRBV6-3
CDR3: CASSPGQGTVGSGYTF; J: TRBJ1-2; V: TRBV6-5
CDR3: CTWSETTDYEQYF; J: TRBJ2-7; V: TRBV30
CDR3: CASSADPSSYEQYF; J: TRBJ2-7; V: TRBV7-2
CDR3: CASSLEHYLYEQYF; J: TRBJ2-7; V: TRBV7-2
CDR3: CASSNRDRTYEQYF; J: TRBJ2-7; V: TRBV19
CDR3: CASSVPGLGTYEQYF; J: TRBJ2-7; V: TRBV19
CDR3: CASSPALAGYEQYF; J: TRBJ2-7; V: TRBV11-2
CDR3: CASFGGLSSYEQYF; J: TRBJ2-7; V: TRBV6-2/TRBV6-3
CDR3: CASNDRDGQPQHF; J: TRBJ1-5; V: TRBV6-2/TRBV6-3
CDR3: CASSFNLPASGYEQYF; J: TRBJ2-7; V: TRBV28
CDR3: CASSPGLASAYEQYF; J: TRBJ2-7; V: TRBV28
CDR3: CASSEYSVAEQYF; J: TRBJ2-7; V: TRBV2
CDR3: CATRKETGGGYTF; J: TRBJ1-2; V: TRBV15
CDR3: CASSPGTGVGTQYF; J: TRBJ2-5; V: TRBV27
CDR3: CASSRTSGSLTYEQYF; J: TRBJ2-7; V: TRBV4-3
CDR3: CASSLSGGPYEQYF; J: TRBJ2-7; V: TRBV11-3
CDR3: CASSDGEGGNQPQHF; J: TRBJ1-5; V: TRBV6-1